These 11 T cell receptor beta chains were sequenced from one sample in a study of CD8 T cells in ankylosing spondylitis. Overall study findings and caveats: It appeared that ankylosing spondylitis blood was characterized by a TCR beta motif of several highly homologous variants.

These receptors' antigens are unknown. One entry per CDR3 protein results from TCRdb running MiXCR on the 5' RACE reads. The table has under 450,000 distinct CDR3 sequences, about 15% seen once; the top ten hold 1%. The sample consisted of blood, either unsorted or a sorted T cell fraction (not recorded which). The receptors were sampled from a male donor with ankylosing spondylitis.

This clonotype was seen many times. The chain uses TRBV6-1 and TRBJ2-2; 10 nucleotides match TRBD1. Germline assignment: CDR1 MNHNS and CDR2 SASEGT. The V segment lost 6 bases and the J segment 4 bases; nucleotides outside the gene matches: 5. The CDR3 loop spans 15 amino acids. The CDR3 loop is CASRAGTGVTGELFF. The CDR3 region has the DNA TGTGCCAGCAGAGCCGGGACAGGGGTCACCGGGGAGCTGTTTTTT.

This clonotype appeared many times. This chain joins TRBV5-1 and TRBJ2-1; perhaps TRBD1 as D (6 bases). There are 15 residues in the CDR3. The V end lost 0 bases, the J end lost 2 bases, and 9 bases lay between the germline ends. Per germline, CDR1 SGHRS and CDR2 YFSETQ. The CDR3 region has the DNA TGCGCCAGCAGCTTGGAGGGGGTAGCCTACAATGAGCAGTTCTTC. This codes for CASSLEGVAYNEQFF.

This clonotype was seen a few times. This rearrangement joins TRBV7-2 to TRBJ2-1; the D gene could be TRBD1 or TRBD2 (5 bases each). Trimming left V 5 bases short and J 3 bases short, with 17 bases between. This CDR3 contains 16 residues. Germline V gene data show CDR1 as SGHTA and CDR2 as FQGNSA. CDR3 region: CASSLTGTRLYNEQFF. In DNA, the CDR3 is TGTGCCAGCAGCCTAACCGGGACGAGACTCTACAATGAGCAGTTCTTC.

This clonotype was observed a few times. V is TRBV30 and J is TRBJ1-1; unclear D gene. CDR3 length equals 13 residues. The ends were cut back, 0 bases at V and 1 base at J, with 6 bases in the middle. CDR1 is GTSNPN and CDR2 is SVGIG in the germline V gene (reference sequence). The CDR3 nucleotides are TGTGCCTGGAGTGTCGGGAGGAACACTGAAGCTTTCTTT. It codes for CAWSVGRNTEAFF.

This clonotype was detected ten times or more. In DNA form, the CDR3 reads TGCAGTGCTAGACCCTCCGGGACAGGGGAGTCAGGCTACACCTTC. Residues: CSARPSGTGESGYTF. The rearrangement links TRBV20-1 to TRBJ1-2, with 10 nucleotides matching TRBD1. Germline CDR1 DFQATT, CDR2 SNEGSKA (reference sequence). The CDR3 spans 15 residues. Trimming took 2 bases from V and 8 from J; bases not matched to a gene: 11.

The rearrangement uses TRBV29-1 and TRBJ2-1, with TRBD2 matching over 8 bases. This CDR3 is built from 15 residues. V gave up 2 bases and J gave up 0 bases; unmatched junction bases: 3. From germline, CDR1 is SQVTM and CDR2 ANQGSEA. The CDR3 nucleotides are TGCAGCGTTGAAAGTAGCGGGACCTCCTACAATGAGCAGTTCTTC. Protein sequence: CSVESSGTSYNEQFF.

This chain joins TRBV5-6 and TRBJ2-1; TRBD2 matches at 12 bases. CDR3 size: 14 residues. Losses at the gene ends were 7 bases for V and 5 bases for J; bases not matched to a gene: 4. Germline values: CDR1 SGHDT, CDR2 YYEEEE. CDR3 sequence reads: CASGLAGINNEQFF. The CDR3, as DNA: TGTGCCAGCGGACTAGCGGGGATCAACAATGAGCAGTTCTTC.

The sample holds a few counts of this clonotype. The rearrangement joins TRBV5-1 to TRBJ1-4, with 9 bases aligning to TRBD1. The J segment lost 8 bases and the V segment lost 4 bases, leaving 6 bases of the junction unmatched. The CDR3 totals 14 residues. Germline CDR1 and CDR2: SGHRS and YFSETQ. CDR3 sequence (DNA): TGCGCCAGCAGCCGGGACAGGGAAAGGGAAAAACTGTTTTTT. Protein product: CASSRDREREKLFF.

The V gene is TRBV7-2, the J gene TRBJ1-1; tentative D call: TRBD1 (5 bases). The germline CDR1 and CDR2 sequences are SGHTA and FQGNSA. The CDR3 consists of 14 residues. V shed 1 base and J shed 5 bases, with 11 bases lying between them. DNA for the CDR3: TGTGCCAGCAGCTTAGGTCCCGGGGGGACTGAAGCTTTCTTT. The encoded protein is CASSLGPGGTEAFF. The variable domain in full, with the rest retrieved from reference TRBV7-2 and TRBJ1-1, is GAGVSQSPSNKVTEKGKDVELRCDPISGHTALYWYRQSLGQGLEFLIYFQGNSAPDKSGLPSDRFSAERTGGSVSTLTIQRTQQEDSAVYLCASSLGPGGTEAFFGQGTRLTVV.

This chain links TRBV7-2 with TRBJ1-1, with D uncertain. Germline V CDR1 and CDR2: SGHTA, FQGNSA. This CDR3 is 13 amino acids long. The germline V and J ends were trimmed by 5 bases and 0 bases, with 7 bases remaining between them. The CDR3 protein is CASSVHMNTEAFF. The CDR3 nucleotides are TGTGCCAGCAGCGTACACATGAACACTGAAGCTTTCTTT.

There are a few counts of this clonotype. The chain uses TRBV15 and TRBJ2-1; D is undetermined. Trimming cost V 6 bases and J 6 bases, with 9 bases left between them. The V gene's germline CDR1 is LNHNV and CDR2 YYDKDF (reference sequence). The CDR3 has 12 amino acids. CDR3 coding DNA: TGTGCCACCAGTTCGAGAAGCAATGAGCAGTTCTTC. Translating gives CATSSRSNEQFF.